This entry is about one T cell receptor beta chain. No antigen is known for it. The data stem from a study of vaccination effects on CD4 cells after COVID-19. The overall study: Researchers obtained post-vaccine samples at a median of 72 days past the second dose.

Repertoires were generated with immunoSEQ multiplex PCR, while TCRdb's copy carries only in-frame clones and drops some. The table records about 15,000 clones, 60% to 80% of them present only once. The CDR3 contains 14 residues. Trimming cost V 3 bases and J 4 bases, with 10 bases left between them. Germline lookup yields CDR1 MDHEN and CDR2 SYDVKM. Sequencing in the ViraFEST assay came after antigen-specific CD4+ T cells had been expanded with viral peptide pools, which were used to stimulate PBMC. When around ten days of culture had elapsed, CD4+ T cells were isolated. Participants each got two BNT162b2 or mRNA-1273 vaccine doses.

The chain has TRBV28 and TRBJ1-3; D possibly corresponds to TRBD1 (6 bases). The sequence came from a human donor who received a COVID-19 vaccine. Material: CD4+ T cells from PBMCs cultured with HCoV-NL63 spike peptides, obtained after COVID-19 vaccination. In nucleotides, the CDR3 is TGTGCCAGCAGTTTTGGGGGCTACGGAAACACCATATATTTT. Its protein is CASSFGGYGNTIYF.